This T cell receptor beta chain stems from a study of blood T cell repertoires in COVID-19. Trimming stripped 5 bases from V and 4 bases from J, with 11 bases between. Germline-derived CDR1 and CDR2 are MNHEY and SMNVEV (reference sequence). This CDR3 has 13 amino acids. Some clones are missing from TCRdb's copy, which holds only in-frame ones; the method was immunoSEQ multiplex PCR. The repertoire holds about 270,000 clones, approximately 88% seen once, with 1% in the top ten. J is TRBJ1-2 and V is TRBV27; D is ambiguous. This TCR was sampled from a woman aged 30 to 39 who had recovered from COVID-19. Input material: PBMCs or T cells enriched from blood (not recorded which). CDR3 sequence: CASSRPAGYGYTF. The CDR3 nucleotides read TGTGCCAGCAGTCGACCGGCGGGCTATGGCTACACCTTC.